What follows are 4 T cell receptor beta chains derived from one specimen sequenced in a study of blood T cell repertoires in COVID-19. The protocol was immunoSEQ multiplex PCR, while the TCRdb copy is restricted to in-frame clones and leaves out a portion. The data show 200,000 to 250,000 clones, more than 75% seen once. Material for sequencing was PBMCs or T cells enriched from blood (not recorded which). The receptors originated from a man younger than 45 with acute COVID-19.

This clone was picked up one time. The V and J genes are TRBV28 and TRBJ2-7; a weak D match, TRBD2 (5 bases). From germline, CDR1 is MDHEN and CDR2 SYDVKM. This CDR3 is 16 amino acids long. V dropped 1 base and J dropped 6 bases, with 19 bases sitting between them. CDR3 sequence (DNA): TGTGCCAGCAGTTTATATTCACTAGTTCCCCTTAGCGAGCAGTACTTC. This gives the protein CASSLYSLVPLSEQYF.

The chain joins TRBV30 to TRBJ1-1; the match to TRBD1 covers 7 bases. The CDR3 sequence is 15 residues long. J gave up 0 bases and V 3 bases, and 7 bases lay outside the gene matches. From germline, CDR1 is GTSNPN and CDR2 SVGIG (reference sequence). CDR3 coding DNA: TGTGCCTGGAGCCCGACAGGGACGGTGAACACTGAAGCTTTCTTT. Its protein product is CAWSPTGTVNTEAFF.

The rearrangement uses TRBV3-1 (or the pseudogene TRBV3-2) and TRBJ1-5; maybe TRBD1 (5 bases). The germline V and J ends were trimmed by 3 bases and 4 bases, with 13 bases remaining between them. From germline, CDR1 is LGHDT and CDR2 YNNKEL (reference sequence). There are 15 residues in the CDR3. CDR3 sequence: CASSQGWEGNQPQHF. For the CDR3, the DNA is TGTGCCAGCAGCCAGGGGTGGGAGGGGAATCAGCCCCAGCATTTT.

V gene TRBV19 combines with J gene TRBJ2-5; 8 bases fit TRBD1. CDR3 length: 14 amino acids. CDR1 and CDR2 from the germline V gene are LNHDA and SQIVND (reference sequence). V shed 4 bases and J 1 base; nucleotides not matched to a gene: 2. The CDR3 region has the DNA TGTGCCAGTAGTACCCAGGGGGCCCAAGAGACCCAGTACTTC. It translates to CASSTQGAQETQYF.